The rows below give T cell receptor beta chains drawn from one sample of a study of T cell responses to AZD1222 COVID-19 vaccine. Profiling relied on immunoSEQ multiplex PCR, and the TCRdb table lists in-frame clones only, not all of them. The sample contains roughly 150,000 clones, 90% to 95% of which appear only once. The specimen comprised peripheral blood, sampled 28 days after the second AZD1222 dose. All receptors derive from an adult who received the AZD1222 COVID-19 vaccine. Both conserved end residues are part of each CDR3. A D gene is named only where the DNA matches it firmly.

D,V,J,length,CDR3
.,TRBV19,TRBJ1-6,12,CASSIGGSPLHF
.,TRBV10-3,TRBJ2-3,13,CAISESQMHTQYF
.,TRBV7-9,TRBJ2-5,15,CASSLSVSTLETQYF
TRBD2,TRBV11-2,TRBJ2-1,15,CASSLPHGLAGEQFF
.,TRBV5-4,TRBJ2-3,13,CASGDTSTDTQYF
.,TRBV7-9,TRBJ1-1,14,CASSLGDRVVEAFF
.,TRBV5-1,TRBJ2-3,15,CASSIRDQRTDTQYF
.,TRBV2,TRBJ1-2,14,CASSEEGDLYGYTF
.,TRBV4-1,TRBJ1-1,14,CASSLRGPRTEAFF
.,TRBV4-2,TRBJ2-1,15,CASSQDRREYNEQFF
.,TRBV6-5,TRBJ2-2,14,CASSNTGSAGELFF
.,TRBV4-2,TRBJ2-7,22,CASSQGGGRGAIRFLGSYEQYF
.,TRBV7-2,TRBJ1-1,11,CASSFGGEAFF
.,TRBV4-2,TRBJ2-1,15,CASSQDPIAYDEQFF
.,TRBV6-5,TRBJ1-1,12,CASRDNQMRAFF
.,TRBV18,TRBJ2-1,15,CASSPQGPFLNEQFF
.,TRBV7-9,TRBJ1-1,13,CASSLEGNTEAFF
TRBD1,TRBV6-2/TRBV6-3,TRBJ1-5,16,CASSTLSTGANQPQHF
.,TRBV5-1,TRBJ2-7,12,CASSLSGDEQYF
TRBD2,TRBV4-3,TRBJ2-1,15,CASSQGLAGVGEQFF